The rows below give T cell receptor beta chains drawn from one sample of a study of T cell repertoires in cytomegalovirus infection. TCRdb re-called the reads through MiXCR, storing one row per CDR3 protein. The sample holds roughly 120,000 distinct CDR3 sequences, approximately 30% seen once. Their target antigens are unknown. Sequenced here: CD8+ T cells from cultured PBMCs, sampled from culture after CMV antigen stimulation. Receptors were obtained from a human donor in good health (CMV status not recorded). Some clones in this sample may be carry-over from other donors' samples. CDR3s include the opening cysteine and the closing phenylalanine or tryptophan. D genes are given only for firm matches. Rows may omit the clone size; those that give it use once, few, many or a size class.

abundance,v_gene,j_gene,d_gene,CDR3nt,CDR3aa
NA,TRBV7-6,TRBJ1-2,NA,TGTGCCAGCAGCTCAGGGGCCGGGGCCGCCGGGAGCTATGGCTACACCTTC,CASSSGAGAAGSYGYTF
NA,TRBV3-1,TRBJ1-1,TRBD1,TGTGCCAGCAGCCCGACAGGGGAGAAGGTGAACACTGAAGCTTTCTTT,CASSPTGEKVNTEAFF
many,TRBV7-9,TRBJ1-4,TRBD1,TGTGCCAGCAGTCGGAGGGGACAGAATCAGGGCACTAATGAAAAACTGTTTTTT,CASSRRGQNQGTNEKLFF
NA,TRBV6-1,TRBJ2-3,NA,TGTGCCAGCAGTGCCGGGCCCTTAGAGTATTTT,CASSAGPLEYF
few,TRBV12-3/TRBV12-4,TRBJ2-5,TRBD1,TGTGCCAGCAGCCATGACAGGGGAGAGACCCAGTACTTC,CASSHDRGETQYF
NA,TRBV29-1,TRBJ1-2,TRBD1,TGCAGCGTCGCCGGGGGGGACAGGGGGGTCTATGGCTACACCTTC,CSVAGGDRGVYGYTF
NA,TRBV4-1,TRBJ2-7,TRBD2,TGCGCCAGCAGCCGACTAGCGGGGGGGGACTCCTACGAGCAGTACTTC,CASSRLAGGDSYEQYF
NA,TRBV20-1,TRBJ1-5,NA,TGCAGTGCTAGAGATTTGACGGAAAATCAGCCCCAGCATTTT,CSARDLTENQPQHF
NA,TRBV10-3,TRBJ2-2,TRBD2,TGTGCCATCAGTGAGGTCGGTAGCGGGGGGAACGCGAACACCGGGGAGCTGTTTTTT,CAISEVGSGGNANTGELFF
NA,TRBV5-1,TRBJ2-1,NA,TGCGCCAGCAGCGAAGGCCGGGGAAACAATGAGCAGTTCTTC,CASSEGRGNNEQFF
few,TRBV7-9,TRBJ1-1,NA,TGTGCCAGCAGGGAGAGCAGGGTAACGCTGACTGAAGCTTTCTTT,CASRESRVTLTEAFF
few,TRBV7-8,TRBJ1-4,NA,TGTGCCAGCAGCCCGCCCGGCCCCCCGGAACTGTTTTTT,CASSPPGPPELFF
few,TRBV4-3,TRBJ2-3,TRBD2,TGCGCCAGCAGCCAAGATGGTCTAGCGGGGGGCAGGGATACGCAGTATTTT,CASSQDGLAGGRDTQYF
NA,TRBV7-9,TRBJ2-1,NA,TGTGCCAGCAGCTTAGAGGATAGTCTTGATGAGCAGTTCTTC,CASSLEDSLDEQFF
NA,TRBV7-8,TRBJ2-3,TRBD2,TGTGCCAGCAGTTCCTATAGCGGGGTCAACACAGATACGCAGTATTTT,CASSSYSGVNTDTQYF
few,TRBV11-2,TRBJ2-7,NA,TGTGCCAGCAGCTTAGTGCAGTCGGCGTCTGGGGCTCCCTACGAGCAGTACTTC,CASSLVQSASGAPYEQYF
many,TRBV5-5,TRBJ1-4,NA,TGTGCCAGCAGCTGGGCGTCAACTAATGAAAAACTGTTTTTT,CASSWASTNEKLFF
NA,TRBV7-9,TRBJ2-3,TRBD1,TGTGCCAGCATCCAGGGGGACAGACGATTCACAGATACGCAGTATTTT,CASIQGDRRFTDTQYF
many,TRBV7-8,TRBJ1-5,TRBD1,TGTGCCAGCAGCACCTCGACAGGGTTTAGCAATCAGCCCCAGCATTTT,CASSTSTGFSNQPQHF
few,TRBV19,TRBJ1-2,NA,TGTGTTGGGAGGGATTATGGCTACACCTTC,CVGRDYGYTF
NA,TRBV9,TRBJ1-1,NA,TGTGCCAGCAGCGTAGCTGGGGGTGATACTGAAGCTTTCTTT,CASSVAGGDTEAFF
many,TRBV7-8,TRBJ2-2,NA,TGTGCCAGCAGCTTAGCGGGGATCGGGGAGCTGTTTTTT,CASSLAGIGELFF
once,TRBV5-6,TRBJ1-4,NA,TGTGCCAGCAGCCCTGGAGACAGGTGGGATAAACTGTTTTTT,CASSPGDRWDKLFF
NA,TRBV12-3/TRBV12-4,TRBJ1-1,NA,TGTGCCAGCAGTTTCGGCGCTGAAGCTTTCTTT,CASSFGAEAFF
many,TRBV7-6,TRBJ2-1,NA,TGTGCCAGCAGCTCCTATTTGGGGGGCGGGTTCCATGAGCAGTTCTTC,CASSSYLGGGFHEQFF
few,TRBV5-4,TRBJ2-6,NA,TGTGCCAGCAGCCGTGGACAGTTAAGCTCTGGGGCCAACGTCCTGACTTTC,CASSRGQLSSGANVLTF
many,TRBV7-2,TRBJ1-2,TRBD1,TGTGCCAGCAGCCGGGGACAGGGGGCGTATGGCTACACCTTC,CASSRGQGAYGYTF
few,TRBV7-2,TRBJ2-1,NA,TGTGCCAGCAGCTTAGATCCTCTGGCGGAGCAGTTCTTC,CASSLDPLAEQFF
NA,TRBV7-9,TRBJ1-6,TRBD1,TGTGCCAGCAGCCCACCGGGACAGGGGTTTATGTCCCTCCACTTT,CASSPPGQGFMSLHF
few,TRBV6-5,TRBJ2-3,NA,TGTGCCACCTTAGGGGTGGGGTATTTCACAGATACGCAGTATTTT,CATLGVGYFTDTQYF
few,TRBV7-6,TRBJ2-3,TRBD1,TGTGCCAGCAGCTCCGGACAGGGGGGGGCAGATACGCAGTATTTT,CASSSGQGGADTQYF
NA,TRBV15,TRBJ1-2,TRBD1,TGTGCCACCAGCAGAGTGTCAGGGGGCGACTATGGCTACACCTTC,CATSRVSGGDYGYTF
NA,TRBV6-1,TRBJ1-5,NA,TGTGCCAGCAGTGTGGGAGTCGACAATCAGCCCCAGCATTTT,CASSVGVDNQPQHF
NA,TRBV15,TRBJ2-7,TRBD2,TGTGCCACTTCACAATTTCGGGCCCCGGGGGGCGAGCAGTACTTC,CATSQFRAPGGEQYF
NA,TRBV6-6,TRBJ2-7,NA,TGTGCCAGCGACGGATACGAGCAGTACTTC,CASDGYEQYF
few,TRBV6-5,TRBJ1-2,NA,TGTGCCAGCAGTTACGGCCGGGTGGGGGGCTACACCTTC,CASSYGRVGGYTF
few,TRBV9,TRBJ1-1,TRBD1,TGTGCCAGCAGCCCGGGGACAGGGTATAGCACTGAAGCTTTCTTT,CASSPGTGYSTEAFF
NA,TRBV5-5,TRBJ1-1,NA,TGTGCCAGCACCTTGGAGGGGCTTTACTACACTGAAGCTTTCTTT,CASTLEGLYYTEAFF
many,TRBV7-9,TRBJ2-7,NA,TGTGCCAGCAGCTTAGTTTCAGGGAGAACCTACGAGCAGTACTTC,CASSLVSGRTYEQYF
NA,TRBV7-6,TRBJ1-2,NA,TGTGCCAGCAGCGGCATGGGTGAATTCGGCAATGGCTACACCTTC,CASSGMGEFGNGYTF
NA,TRBV12-3/TRBV12-4,TRBJ2-5,NA,TGTGCCAGCAGGTCTACAGGGCCAGAGACCCAGTACTTC,CASRSTGPETQYF
many,TRBV4-3,TRBJ1-3,NA,TGCGCCAGCAGCCAAGTGTCTGGAAACACCATATATTTT,CASSQVSGNTIYF
NA,TRBV6-1,TRBJ1-2,TRBD1,TGTGCCAGCAGTCTAGGACAGGGGGCGTATCTCTATGGCTACACCTTC,CASSLGQGAYLYGYTF
NA,TRBV27,TRBJ1-1,TRBD1,TGTGCCAGCAGACTCTTTACGGACAGGGTTGACACTGAAGCTTTCTTT,CASRLFTDRVDTEAFF
NA,TRBV29-1,TRBJ2-2,TRBD1,TGCAGCGTCTGGACAGGGACCACCGGGGAGCTGTTTTTT,CSVWTGTTGELFF
NA,TRBV7-4,TRBJ1-1,NA,TGTGCCAGCAGCTTACTTGCAGGGTCGCACACTGAAGCTTTCTTT,CASSLLAGSHTEAFF
few,TRBV7-8,TRBJ1-2,NA,TGTGCCAGCAGCTTAGCTGGGTGGGGCAGGGCCGATGCCTATGGCTACACCTTC,CASSLAGWGRADAYGYTF
NA,TRBV20-1,TRBJ1-6,TRBD1,TGCAGTGCTGCGACAGGGGAGAACTATAATTCACCCCTCCACTTT,CSAATGENYNSPLHF
many,TRBV7-9,TRBJ1-2,NA,TGTGCCAGCAGCTTATCAACAGATTTCAACTATGGCTACACCTTC,CASSLSTDFNYGYTF
NA,TRBV7-9,TRBJ1-1,NA,TGTGCCAGCAGCTTAAGGCAGGGGACCGGCAAGGGCCTAAGCACTGAAGCTTTCTTT,CASSLRQGTGKGLSTEAFF
NA,TRBV7-8,TRBJ1-4,NA,TGTGCCAGCAGCTTAATCCCCGCAACTAATGAAAAACTGTTTTTT,CASSLIPATNEKLFF
NA,TRBV11-2,TRBJ1-3,NA,TGTGCCAGCAGCTCCGGGACTCCTGGAAACACCATATATTTT,CASSSGTPGNTIYF
few,TRBV7-8,TRBJ2-7,NA,TGTGCCAGCAGCCCAGAGGCCGGGTGGGCGGGCTACGAGCAGTACTTC,CASSPEAGWAGYEQYF
NA,TRBV4-1,TRBJ1-5,TRBD1,TGCGCCAGCAGCCAAGGGGACAGGGGAGAGCAGCCCCAGCATTTT,CASSQGDRGEQPQHF
many,TRBV19,TRBJ2-2,NA,TGTGCCAGTAACGGGGGGCCCACGCGGGAGCTGTTTTTT,CASNGGPTRELFF
few,TRBV15,TRBJ2-5,NA,TGTGCCACCAGCAGACTGCAGGGTGCCCAACCAGAGACCCAGTACTTC,CATSRLQGAQPETQYF
NA,TRBV20-1,TRBJ2-2,TRBD1,TGCAGTGCTAGAGATGGGACAGGGGGCATAACCGGGGAGCTGTTTTTT,CSARDGTGGITGELFF
many,TRBV11-3,TRBJ2-5,NA,TGTGCCAGCAGCTCAACCCGGCAAGCGGAGACCCAGTACTTC,CASSSTRQAETQYF
many,TRBV6-6,TRBJ1-1,TRBD1,TGTGCCAGCAGTCTGAGGGGGCAGGGGAGGTATTCTGAAGCTTTCTTT,CASSLRGQGRYSEAFF
NA,TRBV5-5,TRBJ2-5,TRBD2,TGTGCCAGCAGCTTGTTTTCAGCGGGGGGGGTGGATACCCAGTACTTC,CASSLFSAGGVDTQYF